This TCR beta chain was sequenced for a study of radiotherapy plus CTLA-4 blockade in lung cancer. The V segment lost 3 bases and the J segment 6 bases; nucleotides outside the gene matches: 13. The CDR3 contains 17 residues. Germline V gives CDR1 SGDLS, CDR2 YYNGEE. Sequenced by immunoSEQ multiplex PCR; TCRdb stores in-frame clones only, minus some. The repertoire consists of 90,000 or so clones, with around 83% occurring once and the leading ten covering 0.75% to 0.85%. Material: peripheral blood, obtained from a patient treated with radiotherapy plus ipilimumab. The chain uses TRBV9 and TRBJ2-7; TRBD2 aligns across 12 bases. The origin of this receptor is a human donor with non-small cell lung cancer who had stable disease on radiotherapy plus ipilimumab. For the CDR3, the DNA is TGTGCCAGCAGCGAGGTCCCTGGGCTAGCGGGAGGGTTCGAGCAGTACTTC. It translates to CASSEVPGLAGGFEQYF.